The 25 T cell receptor beta chains in this list originate from one sample, sequenced in a study of shared clonotypes between healthy human individuals. The repertoire was sequenced with immunoSEQ multiplex PCR; TCRdb's copy has only in-frame clones and lacks some. Found here are approximately 980,000 clones, 76% of them singletons; the top ten hold roughly 1.5%. The sample comprised memory CD4+ T cells sorted from blood. The subset here: CD45RA-negative fraction. The receptors come from a man aged 18-30 years in good health.

The chain combines TRBV5-6 with TRBJ2-7; TRBD1 aligns across 11 bases. V was clipped by 4 bases and J by 6 bases; unmatched bases: 9. Germline V gene sequence: CDR1 SGHDT, CDR2 YYEEEE. The CDR3 extends over 15 amino acids. CDR3 sequence (DNA): TGTGCCAGCAGCCGTGGGACAGGGGGTGGGGGCGAGCAGTACTTC. Translating gives CASSRGTGGGGEQYF.

This chain links TRBV2 with TRBJ1-2; TRBD1 agrees at 9 bases. The germline gives CDR1 SNHLY, CDR2 FYNNEI. V dropped 4 bases and J dropped 4; count of bases not matched to a gene: 7. This CDR3 contains 15 residues. The CDR3 region has the DNA TGTGCCAGCAGTGTAGGGACAGGGAGAACCTATGGCTACACCTTC. This encodes CASSVGTGRTYGYTF. Full variable domain (remainder filled in from reference TRBV2 and TRBJ1-2): EPEVTQTPSHQVTQMGQEVILRCVPISNHLYFYWYRQILGQKVEFLVSFYNNEISEKSEIFDDQFSVERPDGSNFTLKIRSTKLEDSAMYFCASSVGTGRTYGYTFGSGTRLTVV.

This clone appeared once. V and J are TRBV10-2 and TRBJ2-3; D is ambiguous. CDR3 size: 15 residues. Trimming cost V 1 base and J 2 bases, with 10 bases left between them. CDR1 and CDR2 (germline): WSHSY, SAAADI. This CDR3 reads CASSEWRKTTDTQYF. The CDR3 region has the DNA TGCGCCAGCAGTGAGTGGCGGAAGACCACAGATACGCAGTATTTT.

The rearrangement uses TRBV7-9 and TRBJ2-7; 7 bases are shared with TRBD2. The germline V gene encodes CDR1 SEHNR and CDR2 FQNEAQ (reference sequence). Trimming at V came to 3 bases and at J to 10 bases, leaving 12 bases not matched to a gene. There are 14 residues in the CDR3. CDR3 sequence: CASSLMGEGSGQYF. CDR3 bases: TGTGCCAGCAGCTTGATGGGGGAGGGATCCGGTCAGTACTTC.

The chain has TRBV30 and TRBJ2-7; weak D call: TRBD2 (6 bases). The germline CDR1 and CDR2 sequences are GTSNPN and SVGIG (reference sequence). V lost 2 bases and J 7 bases, leaving 9 bases between the germline ends. The CDR3 contains 11 residues. CDR3 in amino acids: CAWSQRGEQYF. CDR3 coding DNA: TGTGCCTGGAGTCAACGGGGGGAGCAGTACTTC.

The gene calls are TRBV7-8 and TRBJ2-1; D ambiguous. The CDR3 is 13 amino acids. Per germline, CDR1 SGHVS and CDR2 FQNEAQ. Trimming removed 4 bases at V and 4 bases at J, with 8 bases between. The CDR3 DNA is TGTGCCAGCAGCTGGCCCCGTTACAATGAGCAGTTCTTC. This codes for CASSWPRYNEQFF.

V and J are TRBV6-5 and TRBJ2-5, with D possibly matching TRBD2 (6 bases). Trimming stripped 4 bases from V and 9 bases from J, with 9 bases between. The CDR3 has 11 residues. Germline CDR1 MNHEY, CDR2 SVGAGI. This CDR3 reads CASSLGGAQYF. CDR3 in DNA: TGTGCCAGCAGTTTGGGGGGAGCCCAGTACTTC.

The genes are TRBV7-2 and TRBJ2-1; D is unclear. The germline V gene encodes CDR1 SGHTA and CDR2 FQGNSA. CDR3 length equals 15 residues. V was pared by 4 bases and J by 4 bases, with 14 bases between. CDR3 DNA: TGTGCCAGCAGCTGGGTGGACGTAGGATACAATGAGCAGTTCTTC. Translation: CASSWVDVGYNEQFF.

This clone was seen once. V gene TRBV5-6 combines with J gene TRBJ2-6, with D uncertain. Germline assignment: CDR1 SGHDT and CDR2 YYEEEE. The germline V and J ends were trimmed by 4 bases and 0 bases, with 8 bases remaining between them. There are 15 residues in the CDR3. CDR3 residues: CASSVISSGANVLTF. As DNA, the CDR3 is TGTGCCAGCAGCGTGATCAGCTCTGGGGCCAACGTCCTGACTTTC. The variable domain in full, with the rest retrieved from reference TRBV5-6 and TRBJ2-6, is DAGVTQSPTHLIKTRGQQVTLRCSPKSGHDTVSWYQQALGQGPQFIFQYYEEEERQRGNFPDRFSGHQFPNYSSELNVNALLLGDSALYLCASSVISSGANVLTFGAGSRLTVL.

This clone was counted a few times. V gene TRBV5-1 combines with J gene TRBJ2-7; possible D gene TRBD2, 6 bases. This CDR3 has 14 amino acids. The germline V gene encodes CDR1 SGHRS and CDR2 YFSETQ. The V end was cut by 4 bases, the J end by 3 bases, with 14 bases between. CDR3 amino acids: CASSQPGLNYEQYF. CDR3 nucleotide sequence: TGCGCCAGCAGCCAACCGGGACTGAACTACGAGCAGTACTTC.

In its sample, this clone was seen a few times. The chain recombines TRBV4-3 with TRBJ2-7; TRBD1 agrees at 7 bases. V dropped 0 bases and J dropped 3; count of bases not matched to a gene: 5. The CDR3 loop spans 15 amino acids. Germline V gene data show CDR1 as LGHNA and CDR2 as YSLEER. CDR3 nucleotides: TGCGCCAGCAGCCAAGATTGGGACAGCCGCTACGAGCAGTACTTC. Translating gives CASSQDWDSRYEQYF.

The V gene is TRBV7-6, the J gene TRBJ2-5; no clear D gene. This CDR3 is 13 amino acids long. V lost 4 bases and J lost 4, with 10 bases in between. Per the germline V gene, CDR1 is SGHVS and CDR2 is FNYEAQ. The CDR3 region is CASSSGPRETQYF. The DNA of the CDR3 is TGTGCCAGCAGCTCCGGACCAAGAGAGACCCAGTACTTC.

The rearrangement uses TRBV7-2 and TRBJ2-4; D gene ambiguous. The CDR3 sequence is 14 residues long. Germline CDR1 reads SGHTA; CDR2 reads FQGNSA. V was clipped by 5 bases and J by 7 bases, with 15 bases between them. DNA for the CDR3: TGTGCCAGCAGCCCCGGTGGGATTTGGAACATTCAGTACTTC. It specifies CASSPGGIWNIQYF. Variable domain in full (rest from reference TRBV7-2 and TRBJ2-4): GAGVSQSPSNKVTEKGKDVELRCDPISGHTALYWYRQSLGQGLEFLIYFQGNSAPDKSGLPSDRFSAERTGGSVSTLTIQRTQQEDSAVYLCASSPGGIWNIQYFGAGTRLSVL.

The chain combines TRBV5-6 with TRBJ2-7; 10 bases are a match to TRBD1. This CDR3 is built from 14 residues. From germline, CDR1 is SGHDT and CDR2 YYEEEE. V lost 7 bases, J lost 6 bases, and 10 bases stayed unmatched. The CDR3 loop reads CASDRDRGTGEQYF. CDR3 in DNA: TGTGCCAGCGACCGGGACAGGGGAACGGGCGAGCAGTACTTC.

This chain connects TRBV7-8 to TRBJ2-7; 10 positions match TRBD1. The CDR3 is 15 amino acids. The trim removed 4 bases at V and 3 bases at J, leaving 6 bases unmatched. Germline V lookup: CDR1 SGHVS, CDR2 FQNEAQ. CDR3 amino acids: CASSSKTGGFYEQYF. The DNA of the CDR3 is TGTGCCAGCAGCTCAAAGACAGGGGGCTTCTACGAGCAGTACTTC.

The CDR3 loop reads CAISERGYEAFF. The CDR3 nucleotides are TGTGCCATCAGTGAGCGGGGGTATGAAGCTTTCTTT. V gene TRBV10-3 combines with J gene TRBJ1-1; a weak D match, TRBD1 (5 bases). The CDR3 length is 12 residues. CDR1 and CDR2 (germline): ENHRY, SYGVKD. The V gene lost 2 bases and the J gene lost 7 bases, with 8 bases spanning the gap.

For the CDR3, the DNA is TGTGCCAGCAGCCCCAGGTGGCTAGCGGGAAGTAGCGAGCAGTACTTC. This translates into CASSPRWLAGSSEQYF. The chain employs TRBV7-2 and TRBJ2-7, with 9 bases lining up with TRBD2. V was pared by 5 bases and J by 6 bases, with 14 bases of the junction left unmatched. Germline values: CDR1 SGHTA, CDR2 FQGNSA. The CDR3 extends over 16 amino acids.

The chain recombines TRBV27 with TRBJ1-2; 8 bases map to TRBD1. The junction had 3 bases not matched to a gene; V was cut back by 3 bases and J by 6 bases. CDR1 is MNHEY, CDR2 SMNVEV, per germline (reference sequence). There are 13 residues in the CDR3. In DNA form, the CDR3 reads TGTGCCAGCAGTTTCCGGACAGGGAATGGCTACACCTTC. Protein sequence: CASSFRTGNGYTF.

J is TRBJ2-4 and V is TRBV5-1; 7 bases are a match to TRBD2. J was trimmed by 7 bases and V by 2 bases; bases with no gene match: 6. This CDR3 region has 14 residues. CDR1 and CDR2 from the germline V gene are SGHRS and YFSETQ. The CDR3 spells CASSLTSEGNIQYF. As DNA, the CDR3 is TGCGCCAGCAGCTTAACTAGCGAGGGGAACATTCAGTACTTC.

The J gene is TRBJ1-2, the V gene TRBV2; a weak D match, TRBD1 (5 bases). Trimming removed 5 bases from V and 5 bases from J, with 15 bases in between. Per germline, CDR1 SNHLY and CDR2 FYNNEI. CDR3 length: 14 amino acids. The CDR3 nucleotides read TGTGCCAGCAGTAGACAGCCTCAGGTATATGGCTACACCTTC. The encoded protein is CASSRQPQVYGYTF.

Note on this clone: Other nucleotide sequences in the sample specify the same CDR3. This chain links TRBV7-2 with TRBJ2-3, with 8 bases lining up with TRBD2. Unmatched junction bases numbered 4, after V lost 5 bases and J lost 3 bases. There are 14 residues in the CDR3. The V gene's germline CDR1 is SGHTA and CDR2 FQGNSA. Here the CDR3 reads CASSPGGGTDTQYF. CDR3 sequence (DNA): TGTGCCAGCAGCCCCGGGGGGGGTACAGATACGCAGTATTTT.

The chain employs TRBV2 and TRBJ1-2; 7 nucleotides match TRBD1. The CDR3 is 15 amino acids. The germline CDR1 and CDR2 sequences are SNHLY and FYNNEI. V lost 7 bases, J lost 8 bases, and 16 bases stayed unmatched. The CDR3 coding sequence is TGTGCCAGCAAATCATACGACGGGACAGCGGAGGGCTACACCTTC. Protein product: CASKSYDGTAEGYTF.

The chain has TRBV5-6 and TRBJ1-4, with 9 bases aligning to TRBD1. This CDR3 spans 16 amino acids. Germline CDR1 is SGHDT and CDR2 is YYEEEE. V gave up 0 bases and J gave up 3 bases; unmatched junction bases: 3. The CDR3 DNA follows: TGTGCCAGCAGCTTGGGGGACAGGGCCTCTAATGAAAAACTGTTTTTT. It specifies CASSLGDRASNEKLFF.

The chain joins TRBV7-2 to TRBJ2-3; 8 bases are a match to TRBD2. This CDR3 is 15 amino acids long. The ends lost 5 bases at V and 4 bases at J; junction bases unmatched: 8. The germline V gene has CDR1 SGHTA and CDR2 FQGNSA. CDR3 protein: CASSLLAGLADTQYF. DNA of the CDR3: TGTGCCAGCAGCCTTCTAGCGGGTTTGGCAGATACGCAGTATTTT.

The chain carries TRBV6-6 and TRBJ2-5, with D unclear. Germline assignment: CDR1 MNHNY and CDR2 SVGAGI (reference sequence). V lost 6 bases, J lost 1 base, and 9 bases lay in between. This CDR3 region has 13 residues. CDR3 residues: CASSGPPQETQYF. The DNA of the CDR3 is TGTGCCAGCAGCGGACCACCCCAAGAGACCCAGTACTTC.